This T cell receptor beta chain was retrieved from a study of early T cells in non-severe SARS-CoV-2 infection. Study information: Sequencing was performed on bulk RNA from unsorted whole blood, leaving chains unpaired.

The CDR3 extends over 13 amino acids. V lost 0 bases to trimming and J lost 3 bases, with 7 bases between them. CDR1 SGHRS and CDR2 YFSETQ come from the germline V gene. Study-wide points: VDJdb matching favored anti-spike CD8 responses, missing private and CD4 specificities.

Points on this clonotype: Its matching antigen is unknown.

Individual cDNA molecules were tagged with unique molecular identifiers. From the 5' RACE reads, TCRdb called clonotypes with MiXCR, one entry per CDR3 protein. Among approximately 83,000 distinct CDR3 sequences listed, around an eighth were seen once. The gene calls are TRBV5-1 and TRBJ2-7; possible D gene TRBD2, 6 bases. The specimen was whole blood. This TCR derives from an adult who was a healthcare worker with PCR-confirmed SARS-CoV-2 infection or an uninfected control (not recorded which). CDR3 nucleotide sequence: TGCGCCAGCAGCTTGGGGACTATCTACGAGCAGTACTTC. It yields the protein CASSLGTIYEQYF.